The next 27 T cell receptor beta chains were all read from a single sample in a study of blood T cell repertoires in COVID-19. Data came from immunoSEQ multiplex PCR; TCRdb stores just in-frame clones and leaves some out. Here the sample spans about 220,000 clones, 65% to 85% being singletons. Material for sequencing was PBMCs or T cells enriched from blood (not recorded which). The receptor set was obtained from an older woman who had recovered from COVID-19.

This clone occurred a few times. The rearrangement joins TRBV6-2 or TRBV6-3 to TRBJ2-7; 7 bases are a match to TRBD2. V lost 4 bases and J lost 5; bases outside the gene matches: 8. The CDR3 runs 14 residues. Germline CDR1 and CDR2: MNHEY and SVGEGT. The DNA for the CDR3 is TGTGCCAGCAGTTTGACTAGCTTCGTCGACGAGCAGTACTTC. Its translation: CASSLTSFVDEQYF.

This chain uses TRBV10-2 with TRBJ2-5; 7 bases are shared with TRBD1. This CDR3 contains 13 residues. After removal of 0 bases from V and 5 bases from J, the junction contained 0 bases not matched to a gene. The germline gives CDR1 WSHSY, CDR2 SAAADI. This CDR3 is CASSESGGETQYF. The CDR3 DNA sequence: TGCGCCAGCAGTGAGTCAGGGGGCGAGACCCAGTACTTC.

This chain links TRBV6-5 with TRBJ2-1; D unresolved. V shed 7 bases and J shed 0 bases, with 13 bases lying between them. Per the germline V gene, CDR1 is MNHEY and CDR2 is SVGAGI. The CDR3 contains 15 residues. The CDR3 reads CASIPDFGSYNEQFF. CDR3 bases: TGTGCCAGCATCCCCGACTTTGGCTCCTACAATGAGCAGTTCTTC.

This clone was picked up one time. The chain links TRBV27 to TRBJ2-7; 11 nucleotides agree with TRBD1. The CDR3 runs 15 residues. Germline CDR1 MNHEY, CDR2 SMNVEV (reference sequence). Losses at the gene ends were 5 bases for V and 3 bases for J; bases not matched to a gene: 6. CDR3 in DNA: TGTGCCAGCAGTACGCCGGGACAGGGGGTCTACGAGCAGTACTTC. Translation gives CASSTPGQGVYEQYF.

The J gene is TRBJ2-2, the V gene TRBV6-5, with 9 nucleotides matching TRBD1. Germline values: CDR1 MNHEY, CDR2 SVGAGI. This CDR3 contains 15 residues. After removal of 6 bases from V and 5 bases from J, the junction contained 7 bases not matched to a gene. The CDR3 DNA reads TGTGCCAGCAGAGCCGGGACAGGGATTACCGGGGAGCTGTTTTTT. It is translated as CASRAGTGITGELFF.

CDR3 nucleotide sequence: TGTGCCAGCAGCTTAGGTTCAGGGCCTTCCGGCTACACCTTC. Protein product: CASSLGSGPSGYTF. The V call is TRBV7-2, the J call TRBJ1-2; the D gene is possibly TRBD1 (5 bases). In germline, CDR1 is SGHTA, CDR2 FQGNSA. Trimming pared 1 base from V and 8 bases from J, leaving 14 bases between. This CDR3 comprises 14 residues. Based on the CDR3 plus reference TRBV7-2 and TRBJ1-2, the full variable domain is GAGVSQSPSNKVTEKGKDVELRCDPISGHTALYWYRQSLGQGLEFLIYFQGNSAPDKSGLPSDRFSAERTGGSVSTLTIQRTQQEDSAVYLCASSLGSGPSGYTFGSGTRLTVV.

The rearrangement joins TRBV30 to TRBJ1-1; TRBD1 matches 7 bases. CDR3 size: 12 residues. The germline gives CDR1 GTSNPN, CDR2 SVGIG (reference sequence). With V trimmed by 6 bases and J by 2 bases, 3 bases remained unmatched. In DNA, the CDR3 is TGTGCCTGCGGGACAGTTAACACTGAAGCTTTCTTT. This sequence encodes CACGTVNTEAFF.

This clone occurred once. This chain joins TRBV10-3 and TRBJ1-6; TRBD1 agrees at 9 bases. Losses at the gene ends were 0 bases for V and 8 bases for J; bases not matched to a gene: 5. CDR3 length: 16 amino acids. In germline, CDR1 is ENHRY, CDR2 SYGVKD. DNA for the CDR3: TGTGCCATCAGTGAGTCCGCGGACAGGGGTGATTCACCCCTCCACTTT. This translates into CAISESADRGDSPLHF.

The chain joins TRBV12-3 or TRBV12-4 to TRBJ1-6; the D gene is possibly TRBD1 (6 bases). This CDR3 contains 13 residues. The V end lost 9 bases, the J end lost 7 bases, and 13 bases lay between the germline ends. The CDR3 spells CASDNRDNSPLHF. CDR3 DNA: TGTGCCAGTGATAACAGGGACAATTCACCCCTCCACTTT.

J is TRBJ1-3 and V is TRBV19, with D unclear. Trimming shortened V by 6 bases and J by 0 bases, and 6 bases separated the two germline ends. Germline CDR1 reads LNHDA; CDR2 reads SQIVND (reference sequence). The CDR3 consists of 13 residues. This chain's CDR3 is CASSQNSGNTIYF. CDR3 bases: TGTGCCAGTAGCCAGAACTCTGGAAACACCATATATTTT.

This clone was counted once. The chain carries TRBV2 and TRBJ2-5; D not certain. The length of the CDR3 is 12 residues. The ends were cut back, 8 bases at V and 4 bases at J, with 11 bases in the middle. CDR1 SNHLY and CDR2 FYNNEI come from the germline V gene. In DNA, the CDR3 is TGTGCCAGCGCTCCGGTAACAGAGACCCAGTACTTC. It translates to CASAPVTETQYF.

The rearrangement uses TRBV4-3 and TRBJ2-5; 8 positions match TRBD1. The CDR3 spans 15 residues. The trim removed 6 bases at V and 4 bases at J, leaving 10 bases unmatched. The germline V gene encodes CDR1 LGHNA and CDR2 YSLEER. The chain's CDR3 is CASSHTGGPGETQYF. DNA for the CDR3: TGCGCCAGCAGTCATACAGGGGGGCCCGGAGAGACCCAGTACTTC.

Here the CDR3 reads CASSLEGGANQPQHF. In nucleotides, the CDR3 is TGTGCCAGCAGTTTAGAAGGGGGGGCGAATCAGCCCCAGCATTTT. The chain recombines TRBV27 with TRBJ1-5; TRBD1 might be the D (6 bases). The CDR3 spans 15 residues. Trimming shortened V by 2 bases and J by 4 bases, and 12 bases separated the two germline ends. CDR1 and CDR2 from the germline V gene are MNHEY and SMNVEV (reference sequence).

The rearrangement uses TRBV29-1 and TRBJ1-1; 8 bases fit TRBD1. The CDR3 is 16 amino acids. The germline V gene has CDR1 SQVTM and CDR2 ANQGSEA. Unmatched junction bases numbered 11, after V lost 5 bases and J lost 0 bases. The CDR3 DNA reads TGCAGCGTTCTACCGGGACAGGCCCTCATGAACACTGAAGCTTTCTTT. It translates to CSVLPGQALMNTEAFF.

The rearrangement links TRBV19 to TRBJ2-7; 7 bases are a match to TRBD1. This CDR3 is built from 15 residues. Germline V gene data show CDR1 as LNHDA and CDR2 as SQIVND (reference sequence). With 6 bases clipped from V and 4 bases from J, the junction kept 12 bases outside the gene matches. CDR3 sequence reads: CASSPRGTALYEQYF. The CDR3 DNA reads as TGTGCCAGTAGCCCAAGGGGGACAGCCTTATACGAGCAGTACTTC.

V is TRBV7-6 and J is TRBJ2-2; tentative D call: TRBD2 (5 bases). With 5 bases removed from V and 7 bases from J, the gap between germline ends came to 17 bases. This CDR3 has 15 amino acids. Looked up from germline, CDR1 is SGHVS and CDR2 is FNYEAQ. For the CDR3, the DNA is TGTGCCAGCAGCCCCTCCTACATCGAGGGCGGGGAGCTGTTTTTT. It translates to CASSPSYIEGGELFF.

This clone was seen once. This chain joins TRBV2 and TRBJ1-5; perhaps TRBD1 as D (6 bases). CDR3 length equals 16 residues. The V gene's germline CDR1 is SNHLY and CDR2 FYNNEI. The V end lost 0 bases, the J end lost 4 bases, and 13 bases lay between the germline ends. CDR3 protein: CASSEALTGLNQPQHF. CDR3 DNA sequence: TGTGCCAGCAGTGAAGCGTTGACAGGTTTGAATCAGCCCCAGCATTTT.

This chain links TRBV6-8 with TRBJ1-5; D remains ambiguous. Trimming took 2 bases from V and 6 from J, leaving 8 bases between them. The CDR3 length is 13 residues. CDR1 and CDR2 (germline): MNHGY, SAAAGT. CDR3 bases: TGTGCCAGCAGTTACCACACGGGTCAGCCCCAGCATTTT. This sequence encodes CASSYHTGQPQHF.

The rearrangement joins TRBV5-1 to TRBJ2-7; no firm D call. The CDR3 contains 14 residues. The V gene's germline CDR1 is SGHRS and CDR2 YFSETQ. With 4 bases removed from V and 1 base from J, the gap between germline ends came to 12 bases. The CDR3 DNA follows: TGCGCCAGCAGCCCCAGTCTCCTTTCCTACGAGCAGTACTTC. It encodes CASSPSLLSYEQYF.

This clone was seen only once. The V gene is TRBV6-4, the J gene TRBJ1-6; no reliable D call. V lost 1 base to trimming and J lost 5 bases, with 6 bases between them. The CDR3 is 14 amino acids. The germline CDR1 and CDR2 sequences are MRHNA and SNTAGT. CDR3 sequence reads: CASSDYMNNSPLHF. In DNA form, the CDR3 reads TGTGCCAGCAGTGACTACATGAATAATTCACCCCTCCACTTT.

The V call is TRBV19, the J call TRBJ2-5; D may be TRBD2 (6 bases). Trimming removed 4 bases at V and 5 bases at J, with 14 bases between. The CDR3 length is 14 residues. Germline V gene sequence: CDR1 LNHDA, CDR2 SQIVND (reference sequence). The CDR3 region has the DNA TGTGCCAGTAGTAAAAACGGGGGTAGGGAGACCCAGTACTTC. Protein sequence: CASSKNGGRETQYF.

The rearrangement uses TRBV6-5 and TRBJ1-5; the match to TRBD1 covers 9 bases. From germline, CDR1 is MNHEY and CDR2 SVGAGI. CDR3 size: 14 residues. V gave up 0 bases and J gave up 9 bases; unmatched junction bases: 3. CDR3 in DNA: TGTGCCAGCAGTTACTCGGGGACAGGGCCGCCCCAGCATTTT. This sequence encodes CASSYSGTGPPQHF.

The J gene is TRBJ2-7, the V gene TRBV5-1; TRBD1 is a possible D gene (6 bases). Germline V gene sequence: CDR1 SGHRS, CDR2 YFSETQ. V dropped 1 base and J dropped 4 bases, with 18 bases sitting between them. CDR3 length: 16 amino acids. CDR3 sequence reads: CASSLRAGAPGYEQYF. CDR3 bases: TGCGCCAGCAGCTTGAGGGCAGGGGCCCCGGGATACGAGCAGTACTTC.

This clone was seen once. The chain employs TRBV30 and TRBJ2-7; TRBD2 agrees at 14 bases. Germline lookup yields CDR1 GTSNPN and CDR2 SVGIG (reference sequence). Trimming took 1 base from V and 3 from J; bases not matched to a gene: 5. CDR3 size: 16 residues. CDR3 loop: CAWSATSGGEVYEQYF. The CDR3 DNA reads TGTGCCTGGAGTGCGACTAGCGGGGGGGAAGTCTACGAGCAGTACTTC.

The V gene is TRBV5-5, the J gene TRBJ2-7, with D maybe TRBD1 (6 bases). The CDR3 is made up of 13 amino acids. Trimming pared 0 bases from V and 2 bases from J, leaving 6 bases between. Per the germline V gene, CDR1 is SGHKS and CDR2 is YYEKEE (reference sequence). The CDR3 here is CASSLEGAYEQYF. CDR3 DNA sequence: TGTGCCAGCAGCTTGGAGGGGGCCTACGAGCAGTACTTC. Filled out from reference TRBV5-5 and TRBJ2-7, the complete variable domain reads DAGVTQSPTHLIKTRGQQVTLRCSPISGHKSVSWYQQVLGQGPQFIFQYYEKEERGRGNFPDRFSARQFPNYSSELNVNALLLGDSALYLCASSLEGAYEQYFGPGTRLTVT.

The chain uses TRBV18 and TRBJ1-3; maybe TRBD1 (6 bases). CDR3 length: 16 amino acids. The germline V gene has CDR1 KGHSH and CDR2 LQKENI. The V and J ends lost 5 bases and 2 bases respectively, with 16 bases between them. The CDR3 DNA is TGTGCCAGCTCAGAGGACAGTCACTTTACTGGAAACACCATATATTTT. It encodes CASSEDSHFTGNTIYF.

The chain combines TRBV6-1 with TRBJ1-2; 7 nucleotides line up with TRBD1. V was clipped by 2 bases and J by 4 bases; unmatched bases: 4. The germline CDR1 and CDR2 sequences are MNHNS and SASEGT. This CDR3 is built from 14 residues. CDR3 nucleotide sequence: TGTGCCAGCAGTGAATTTGGGACAGCCTATGGCTACACCTTC. Its translation: CASSEFGTAYGYTF.